These 22 T cell receptor beta chains came from one sample sequenced in a study of PD-1 blockade in mismatch repair-deficient tumors. Generated by immunoSEQ multiplex PCR, the TCRdb table keeps only in-frame clones and is missing some. Of tens of thousands of clones listed, around 89% are singletons. The sequencing here drew on peripheral blood, taken 52 weeks after starting pembrolizumab. The source of these receptors is an adult with mismatch repair-deficient cancer.

CDR3 loop: CASSDRDTGELFF. The CDR3 nucleotides read TGTGCCAGCAGTGACCGGGACACCGGGGAGCTGTTTTTT. This chain connects TRBV6-4 to TRBJ2-2, with D unclear. The CDR3 loop spans 13 amino acids. V dropped 2 bases and J dropped 3 bases, with 4 bases sitting between them. Germline V gene sequence: CDR1 MRHNA, CDR2 SNTAGT.

The chain carries TRBV7-9 and TRBJ2-7, with D tentatively TRBD2 (5 bases). The V end was cut by 1 base, the J end by 3 bases, with 7 bases between. The CDR3 has 13 residues. Germline V gives CDR1 SEHNR, CDR2 FQNEAQ (reference sequence). This CDR3 is CASSLGEYYEQYF. The CDR3 DNA sequence: TGTGCCAGCAGCTTAGGGGAGTACTACGAGCAGTACTTC.

The count of this clone is one. The chain has TRBV9 and TRBJ1-1; no firm D call. Trimming took 4 bases from V and 5 from J, leaving 0 bases between them. Per germline, CDR1 SGDLS and CDR2 YYNGEE. The CDR3 is made up of 9 amino acids. The CDR3 spells CASSTEAFF. CDR3 coding DNA: TGTGCCAGCAGCACTGAAGCTTTCTTT. The full variable domain, its missing parts supplied by reference TRBV9 and TRBJ1-1, is DSGVTQTPKHLITATGQRVTLRCSPRSGDLSVYWYQQSLDQGLQFLIQYYNGEERAKGNILERFSAQQFPDLHSELNLSSLELGDSALYFCASSTEAFFGQGTRLTVV.

V gene TRBV2 combines with J gene TRBJ2-3; 7 bases are shared with TRBD1. With V trimmed by 0 bases and J by 5 bases, 5 bases remained unmatched. This CDR3 is 15 amino acids long. CDR1 and CDR2 (germline): SNHLY, FYNNEI. The CDR3: CASSEAARGIDTQYF. CDR3 DNA: TGTGCCAGCAGTGAAGCCGCCAGGGGGATAGATACGCAGTATTTT.

The CDR3 here is CASSEDFGTASGGYTF. CDR3 in DNA: TGTGCCAGCAGTGAAGATTTCGGGACAGCCAGCGGGGGCTACACCTTC. The chain couples TRBV2 to TRBJ1-2, with 7 bases that match TRBD1. The J segment lost 8 bases and the V segment lost 1 base, leaving 13 bases of the junction unmatched. This CDR3 spans 16 amino acids. Germline V gene data show CDR1 as SNHLY and CDR2 as FYNNEI.

The rearrangement joins TRBV9 to TRBJ2-1; 10 positions match TRBD1. The CDR3 is 16 residues long. Trimming at V came to 1 base and at J to 9 bases, leaving 10 bases not matched to a gene. Germline-derived CDR1 and CDR2 are SGDLS and YYNGEE. The CDR3 reads CASSVNKGQGTVEQFF. The CDR3 DNA is TGTGCCAGCAGCGTAAATAAGGGACAGGGGACGGTTGAGCAGTTCTTC.

The chain joins TRBV6-1 to TRBJ1-5; no definite D call. Trimming took 4 bases from V and 3 from J, leaving 13 bases between them. Germline loops: CDR1 MNHNS, CDR2 SASEGT. There are 15 residues in the CDR3. The DNA of the CDR3 is TGTGCCAGCAGTGTTAGCGGCAGTAACAATCAGCCCCAGCATTTT. Protein product: CASSVSGSNNQPQHF.

The chain combines TRBV7-9 with TRBJ2-5, with D perhaps matching TRBD2 (5 bases). CDR3 length: 13 residues. Trimming took off 3 bases at V and 5 bases at J, with 10 bases between the two ends. Germline CDR1 reads SEHNR; CDR2 reads FQNEAQ (reference sequence). The chain's CDR3 is CASSFGREETQYF. The CDR3 DNA is TGTGCCAGCAGCTTTGGGAGAGAGGAGACCCAGTACTTC.

DNA of the CDR3: TGTGCCTGGACCCACTTCACAGGGGGCCCTTTTAACGAGCAGTACTTC. Translated, it gives CAWTHFTGGPFNEQYF. This rearrangement joins TRBV30 to TRBJ2-7, with 9 nucleotides matching TRBD1. V was pared by 4 bases and J by 5 bases, with 15 bases of the junction left unmatched. Germline V CDR1 and CDR2: GTSNPN, SVGIG (reference sequence). CDR3 size: 16 residues. The full variable domain, completed using reference TRBV30 and TRBJ2-7, is SQTIHQWPATLVQPVGSPLSLECTVEGTSNPNLYWYRQAAGRGLQLLFYSVGIGQISSEVPQNLSASRPQDRQFILSSKKLLLSDSGFYLCAWTHFTGGPFNEQYFGPGTRLTVT.

The CDR3 reads CASSTSRDRGYEQYF. CDR3 DNA: TGTGCCAGCAGCACTTCCCGGGACAGGGGGTACGAGCAGTACTTC. The rearrangement uses TRBV28 and TRBJ2-7, with TRBD1 matching 11 bases. The J segment lost 4 bases and the V segment lost 6 bases, leaving 8 bases of the junction unmatched. The germline CDR1 and CDR2 sequences are MDHEN and SYDVKM. The CDR3 extends over 15 amino acids.

This chain links TRBV27 with TRBJ2-7, with 11 bases lining up with TRBD2. CDR1 is MNHEY and CDR2 is SMNVEV in the germline V gene (reference sequence). V lost 3 bases and J lost 4; bases outside the gene matches: 17. The CDR3 loop spans 19 amino acids. The CDR3 region has the DNA TGTGCCAGCAGTTTTCTGGGACGAGCCTATGGGACTAGCGGTTACGAGCAGTACTTC. Its protein product is CASSFLGRAYGTSGYEQYF.

The chain is built from TRBV11-3 and TRBJ2-1; D possibly uses TRBD1 or TRBD2 (5 bases each). There are 14 residues in the CDR3. Germline CDR1 SGHNT, CDR2 YENEEA. The V gene lost 5 bases and the J gene lost 6 bases, with 14 bases spanning the gap. In DNA form, the CDR3 reads TGTGCCAGCAGCCCGGGGACGGGCTCCAATGAGCAGTTCTTC. It codes for CASSPGTGSNEQFF.

This sequence joins TRBV7-9 and TRBJ2-7; 10 nucleotides line up with TRBD1. Germline-derived CDR1 and CDR2 are SEHNR and FQNEAQ (reference sequence). V lost 5 bases to trimming and J lost 5 bases; unmatched junction nucleotides: 6. The CDR3 extends over 14 amino acids. As DNA, the CDR3 is TGTGCCAGCAGCCTGACAGGGGGCTTACACGAGCAGTACTTC. Its translation is CASSLTGGLHEQYF.

V is TRBV4-2 and J is TRBJ2-7, with D possibly TRBD1 on 5 matching bases. V was cut by 1 base and J by 2 bases, with 12 bases left in between. The CDR3 sequence is 15 residues long. Per the germline V gene, CDR1 is LGHNA and CDR2 is YNFKEQ. CDR3 nucleotide sequence: TGTGCCAGCAGCCAAGTTACGGCAGGGACCTACGAGCAGTACTTC. This sequence encodes CASSQVTAGTYEQYF.

V gene TRBV11-2 combines with J gene TRBJ2-7; 8 bases align to TRBD1. Germline V CDR1 and CDR2: SGHAT, FQNNGV. This CDR3 has 14 residues. Trimming at V came to 4 bases and at J to 3 bases, leaving 5 bases not matched to a gene. DNA of the CDR3: TGTGCCAGCAGCTATACCGGACAGGGCTACGAGCAGTACTTC. It encodes CASSYTGQGYEQYF.

The rearrangement uses TRBV5-6 and TRBJ2-1; tentative D call: TRBD2 (6 bases). The ends were cut back, 4 bases at V and 5 bases at J, with 16 bases in the middle. Germline CDR1 reads SGHDT; CDR2 reads YYEEEE. The CDR3 is made up of 15 amino acids. CDR3 protein: CASSPGTVMDNEQFF. CDR3 nucleotide sequence: TGTGCCAGCAGCCCTGGGACTGTAATGGACAATGAGCAGTTCTTC. The variable domain in full, completed from reference TRBV5-6 and TRBJ2-1, reads DAGVTQSPTHLIKTRGQQVTLRCSPKSGHDTVSWYQQALGQGPQFIFQYYEEEERQRGNFPDRFSGHQFPNYSSELNVNALLLGDSALYLCASSPGTVMDNEQFFGPGTRLTVL.

The chain combines TRBV29-1 with TRBJ2-7, with D uncertain. There are 14 residues in the CDR3. Germline CDR1 and CDR2: SQVTM and ANQGSEA. The V gene lost 0 bases and the J gene lost 1 base, with 10 bases spanning the gap. CDR3 sequence: CSVEDEYSSYEQYF. The DNA for the CDR3 is TGCAGCGTTGAAGATGAGTACAGTTCCTACGAGCAGTACTTC.

This chain uses TRBV27 with TRBJ2-3; D is unresolved. Trimming took 4 bases from V and 1 from J, leaving 15 bases between them. The CDR3 length is 16 residues. CDR1 MNHEY and CDR2 SMNVEV come from the germline V gene (reference sequence). The CDR3 DNA follows: TGTGCCAGCAGTTCTCAGAGCCTATGGGGCACAGATACGCAGTATTTT. Translation gives CASSSQSLWGTDTQYF.

This chain uses TRBV15 with TRBJ1-1, with D possibly matching TRBD1 (6 bases). Germline values: CDR1 LNHNV, CDR2 YYDKDF (reference sequence). V gave up 2 bases and J gave up 3 bases, with 13 bases separating them. The length of the CDR3 is 15 residues. The CDR3 DNA reads as TGTGCCACCAGCAGAAGGGGGGTTTTTGACACTGAAGCTTTCTTT. It codes for CATSRRGVFDTEAFF.

The chain combines TRBV6-1 with TRBJ2-7, with D possibly TRBD1 on 5 matching bases. The V and J ends lost 3 bases and 6 bases respectively, with 12 bases between them. The CDR3 runs 13 residues. From germline, CDR1 is MNHNS and CDR2 SASEGT. The DNA of the CDR3 is TGTGCCAGCAGTGAGGGCAGGGTAATCGAGCAGTACTTC. Its protein product is CASSEGRVIEQYF.

Here the CDR3 reads CAWSSLQGARHEQYF. The CDR3 DNA is TGTGCCTGGAGTTCTCTACAGGGGGCGCGGCACGAGCAGTACTTC. The genes are TRBV30 and TRBJ2-7; 9 nucleotides align to TRBD1. Unmatched junction bases numbered 10, after V lost 2 bases and J lost 5 bases. This CDR3 spans 15 amino acids. Per the germline V gene, CDR1 is GTSNPN and CDR2 is SVGIG (reference sequence).

This chain connects TRBV18 to TRBJ2-3; D may be TRBD1 (6 bases). From germline, CDR1 is KGHSH and CDR2 LQKENI. This CDR3 spans 15 amino acids. Trimming shortened V by 0 bases and J by 3 bases, and 10 bases separated the two germline ends. The chain's CDR3 is CASSPPNRVTDTQYF. As DNA, the CDR3 is TGTGCCAGCTCACCACCGAACAGGGTAACAGATACGCAGTATTTT.